This is a list of T cell receptor beta chains from one sample in a study of blood T cell repertoires in COVID-19. Generated by immunoSEQ multiplex PCR, the TCRdb table keeps only in-frame clones and is missing some. The sample has over 300,000 clones, 65% to 85% seen once. What was sequenced was peripheral blood. These TCRs come from a woman aged 45 to 65 with acute or convalescent COVID-19. CDR3s include the opening cysteine and the closing phenylalanine or tryptophan. The order of the fields is clone size, D gene, V gene, J gene, CDR3 DNA, CDR3 protein. D genes are given only for firm matches. Only some rows state a clone size, as once, few, many or a class for expanded clones.

abundance: .; d_gene: .; v_gene: TRBV9; j_gene: TRBJ2-2; CDR3nt: TGTGCCAGCAGCGTAGTGGGGGCTAACACCGGGGAGCTGTTTTTT; CDR3aa: CASSVVGANTGELFF
abundance: .; d_gene: TRBD1; v_gene: TRBV2; j_gene: TRBJ2-7; CDR3nt: TGTGCCAGCAGGCCTGGGACAGGGCCGTCCGAGCAGTACTTC; CDR3aa: CASRPGTGPSEQYF
abundance: .; d_gene: TRBD2; v_gene: TRBV11-1; j_gene: TRBJ2-3; CDR3nt: TGTGCCAGCAGGCGGGGGGCCGGGGATACGCAGTATTTT; CDR3aa: CASRRGAGDTQYF
abundance: .; d_gene: .; v_gene: TRBV7-9; j_gene: TRBJ1-1; CDR3nt: TGTGCCAGCAGCCCATCGGGTTCCTTCTGGGCTTTCTTT; CDR3aa: CASSPSGSFWAFF
abundance: .; d_gene: TRBD1; v_gene: TRBV6-4; j_gene: TRBJ2-1; CDR3nt: TGTGCCAGCGGCCGGGACAGGGTCTCCAATGAGCAGTTCTTC; CDR3aa: CASGRDRVSNEQFF
abundance: .; d_gene: .; v_gene: TRBV10-3; j_gene: TRBJ1-6; CDR3nt: TGTGCCATCAGTGAGTCTACAGCCTACAATTCACCCCTCCACTTT; CDR3aa: CAISESTAYNSPLHF
abundance: .; d_gene: TRBD2; v_gene: TRBV4-1; j_gene: TRBJ2-1; CDR3nt: TGCGCCAGCAGCCATAGCGGGAGGACCTCCTACAATGAGCAGTTCTTC; CDR3aa: CASSHSGRTSYNEQFF
abundance: .; d_gene: TRBD1; v_gene: TRBV5-6; j_gene: TRBJ1-2; CDR3nt: TGTGCCAGCAGCTTATCCCGGGACAGGGGTCGTTATGGCTACACCTTC; CDR3aa: CASSLSRDRGRYGYTF
abundance: .; d_gene: .; v_gene: TRBV6-1; j_gene: TRBJ1-1; CDR3nt: TGTGCCAGCAGTGAAGCGTTCGGGGCTTTCTTT; CDR3aa: CASSEAFGAFF
abundance: .; d_gene: .; v_gene: TRBV7-9; j_gene: TRBJ2-3; CDR3nt: TGTGCCAGCAGCCCAACGAGCCGGGACTTGCTAGACACGGATACGCAGTATTTT; CDR3aa: CASSPTSRDLLDTDTQYF
abundance: .; d_gene: .; v_gene: TRBV5-4; j_gene: TRBJ2-2; CDR3nt: TGTGCCAGCAGCTTGAAGGAGGGGGCGAAGAACACCGGGGAGCTGTTTTTT; CDR3aa: CASSLKEGAKNTGELFF
abundance: .; d_gene: .; v_gene: TRBV16; j_gene: TRBJ1-4; CDR3nt: TGTGCCAGCAGCCAATCTTACTCAGAAAAACTGTTTTTT; CDR3aa: CASSQSYSEKLFF
abundance: .; d_gene: .; v_gene: TRBV4-1; j_gene: TRBJ2-7; CDR3nt: TGCGCCAGCAGCCAAGATAGGGCCGGGAGCTCCTACGAGCAGTACTTC; CDR3aa: CASSQDRAGSSYEQYF
abundance: .; d_gene: .; v_gene: TRBV5-1; j_gene: TRBJ2-5; CDR3nt: TGCGCCAGCAGCTTGGTGGCAGGGGAGAGGGAGACCCAGTACTTC; CDR3aa: CASSLVAGERETQYF
abundance: .; d_gene: .; v_gene: TRBV15; j_gene: TRBJ1-2; CDR3nt: TGTGCCACCAGCAGAACCTCTTCCGGTTCCTCGGGGTCTATTAACTATGGCTACACCTTC; CDR3aa: CATSRTSSGSSGSINYGYTF
abundance: .; d_gene: .; v_gene: TRBV7-9; j_gene: TRBJ2-3; CDR3nt: TGTGCCAGCAGCCTGAGCACAGATACGCAGTATTTT; CDR3aa: CASSLSTDTQYF
abundance: once; d_gene: TRBD1; v_gene: TRBV18; j_gene: TRBJ1-1; CDR3nt: TGTGCCAGCTCGCCGGCCGGGACAGGGTTATTCATGAACACTGAAGCTTTCTTT; CDR3aa: CASSPAGTGLFMNTEAFF
abundance: .; d_gene: .; v_gene: TRBV29-1; j_gene: TRBJ2-5; CDR3nt: TGCAGCGTTGAACGAGGACTTGGGGAGACCCAGTACTTC; CDR3aa: CSVERGLGETQYF
abundance: .; d_gene: .; v_gene: TRBV5-1; j_gene: TRBJ1-2; CDR3nt: TGCGCCAGCAGCCTAGGCCTTCAGAACTATGGCTACACCTTC; CDR3aa: CASSLGLQNYGYTF
abundance: .; d_gene: .; v_gene: TRBV30; j_gene: TRBJ2-7; CDR3nt: TGTGCCTGGAATCATCCTCAGGGGTCGCCCCAATTC; CDR3aa: CAWNHPQGSPQF
abundance: .; d_gene: TRBD2; v_gene: TRBV3-1/TRBV3-2; j_gene: TRBJ2-7; CDR3nt: TGTGCCAGCAGCTTGGGACTAGCGGGACTACGCTACGAGCAGTACTTC; CDR3aa: CASSLGLAGLRYEQYF
abundance: .; d_gene: TRBD2; v_gene: TRBV3-1/TRBV3-2; j_gene: TRBJ2-5; CDR3nt: TGTGCCAGCAGCCCCCCGAGGACTAGCGGCCCGGAGGAGACCCAGTACTTC; CDR3aa: CASSPPRTSGPEETQYF
abundance: few; d_gene: TRBD1; v_gene: TRBV3-1/TRBV3-2; j_gene: TRBJ1-1; CDR3nt: TGTGCCAGCAGCCGGACAGGGAGAAACACTGAAGCTTTCTTT; CDR3aa: CASSRTGRNTEAFF
abundance: .; d_gene: TRBD1; v_gene: TRBV2; j_gene: TRBJ1-4; CDR3nt: TGTGCCAGCAGACCTACACCGGGACAGGGGGGGGAAAAACTGTTTTTT; CDR3aa: CASRPTPGQGGEKLFF
abundance: few; d_gene: .; v_gene: TRBV7-9; j_gene: TRBJ1-2; CDR3nt: TGTGCCAGCAGCCACCCAGGGAGGGGCTACACCTTC; CDR3aa: CASSHPGRGYTF
abundance: .; d_gene: .; v_gene: TRBV19; j_gene: TRBJ2-3; CDR3nt: TGTGCCAGTAGTATCTTTATGGAACAGCTCACAGATACGCAGTATTTT; CDR3aa: CASSIFMEQLTDTQYF
abundance: .; d_gene: .; v_gene: TRBV6-5; j_gene: TRBJ1-5; CDR3nt: TGTGCCAGCAGTTACGGGGGGAATCAGCCCCAGCATTTT; CDR3aa: CASSYGGNQPQHF
abundance: .; d_gene: .; v_gene: TRBV9; j_gene: TRBJ1-2; CDR3nt: TGTGCCAGCAGCGTAGATAGGGGTAGCTATGGCTACACCTTC; CDR3aa: CASSVDRGSYGYTF
abundance: .; d_gene: TRBD2; v_gene: TRBV6-2/TRBV6-3; j_gene: TRBJ2-7; CDR3nt: TGTGCCAGCAGTTACTCGGGGACTACGATCTCCTACGAGCAGTACTTC; CDR3aa: CASSYSGTTISYEQYF